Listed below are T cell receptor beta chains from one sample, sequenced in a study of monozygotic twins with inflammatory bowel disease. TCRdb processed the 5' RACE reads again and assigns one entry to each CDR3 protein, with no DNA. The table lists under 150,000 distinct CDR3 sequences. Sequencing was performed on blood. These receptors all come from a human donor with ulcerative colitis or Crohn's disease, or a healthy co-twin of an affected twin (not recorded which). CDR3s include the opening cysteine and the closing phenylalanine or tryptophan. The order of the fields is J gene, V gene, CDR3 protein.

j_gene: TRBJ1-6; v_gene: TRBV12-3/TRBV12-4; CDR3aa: CASRKTGGGNSPLHF
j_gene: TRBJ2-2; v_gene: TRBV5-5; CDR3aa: CASSLGSDTGELFF
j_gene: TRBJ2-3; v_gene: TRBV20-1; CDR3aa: CSATPGSGGAADTQYF
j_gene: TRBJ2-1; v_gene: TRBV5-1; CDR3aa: CASTEQPSPEQFF
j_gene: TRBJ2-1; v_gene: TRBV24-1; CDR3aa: CATSDPGTGNEQFF
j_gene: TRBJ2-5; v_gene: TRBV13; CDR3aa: CASSHQGSLETQYF
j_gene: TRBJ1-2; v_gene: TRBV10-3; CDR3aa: CAISEFLGDGYTF
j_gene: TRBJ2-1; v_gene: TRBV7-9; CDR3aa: CASSPLIGRGHNEQFF
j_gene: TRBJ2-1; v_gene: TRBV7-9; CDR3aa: CASSLEGHYNEQFF
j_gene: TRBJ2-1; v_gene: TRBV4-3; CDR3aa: CASSHGLAGGWSYNEQFF
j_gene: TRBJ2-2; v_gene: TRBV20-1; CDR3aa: CSARQLPGQGSTGELFF
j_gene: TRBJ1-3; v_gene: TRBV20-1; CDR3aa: CSARDRRSGNTIYF
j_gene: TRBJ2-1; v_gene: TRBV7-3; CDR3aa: CASSSPGPYNEQFF